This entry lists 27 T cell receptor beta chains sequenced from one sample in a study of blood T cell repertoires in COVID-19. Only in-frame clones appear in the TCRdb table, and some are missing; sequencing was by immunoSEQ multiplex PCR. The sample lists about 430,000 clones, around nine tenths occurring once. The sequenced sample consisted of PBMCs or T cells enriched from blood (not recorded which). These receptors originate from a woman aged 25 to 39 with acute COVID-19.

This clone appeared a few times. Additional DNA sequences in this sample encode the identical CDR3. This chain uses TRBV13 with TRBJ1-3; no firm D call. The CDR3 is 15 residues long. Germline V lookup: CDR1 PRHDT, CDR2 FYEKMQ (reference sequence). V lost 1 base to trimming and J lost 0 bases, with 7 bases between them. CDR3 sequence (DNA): TGTGCCAGCAGCTTAGACAGTAGCTCTGGAAACACCATATATTTT. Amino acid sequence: CASSLDSSSGNTIYF. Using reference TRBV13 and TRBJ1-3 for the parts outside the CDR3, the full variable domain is AAGVIQSPRHLIKEKRETATLKCYPIPRHDTVYWYQQGPGQDPQFLISFYEKMQSDKGSIPDRFSAQQFSDYHSELNMSSLELGDSALYFCASSLDSSSGNTIYFGEGSWLTVV.

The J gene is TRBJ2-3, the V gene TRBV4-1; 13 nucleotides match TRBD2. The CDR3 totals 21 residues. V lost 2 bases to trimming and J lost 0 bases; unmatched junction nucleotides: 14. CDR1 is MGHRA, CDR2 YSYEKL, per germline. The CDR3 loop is CASSQIPIVTSGGISTDTQYF. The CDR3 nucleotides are TGCGCCAGCAGCCAAATTCCCATTGTGACTAGCGGGGGGATTAGCACAGATACGCAGTATTTT.

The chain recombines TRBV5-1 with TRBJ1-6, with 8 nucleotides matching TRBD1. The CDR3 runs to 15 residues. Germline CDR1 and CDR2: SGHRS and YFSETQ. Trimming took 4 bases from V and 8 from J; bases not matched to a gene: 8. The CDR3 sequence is CASSPGQGVDSPLHF. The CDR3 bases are TGCGCCAGCAGCCCCGGACAGGGAGTTGATTCACCCCTCCACTTT. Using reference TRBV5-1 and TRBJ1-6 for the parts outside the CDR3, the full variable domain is KAGVTQTPRYLIKTRGQQVTLSCSPISGHRSVSWYQQTPGQGLQFLFEYFSETQRNKGNFPGRFSGRQFSNSRSEMNVSTLELGDSALYLCASSPGQGVDSPLHFGNGTRLTVT.

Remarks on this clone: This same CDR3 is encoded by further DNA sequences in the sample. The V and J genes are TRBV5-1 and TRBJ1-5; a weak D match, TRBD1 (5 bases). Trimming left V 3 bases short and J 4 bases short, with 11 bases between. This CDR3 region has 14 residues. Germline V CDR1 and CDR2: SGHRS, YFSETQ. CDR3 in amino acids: CASSSQGGNQPQHF. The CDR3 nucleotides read TGCGCCAGCAGCTCCCAGGGAGGGAATCAGCCCCAGCATTTT.

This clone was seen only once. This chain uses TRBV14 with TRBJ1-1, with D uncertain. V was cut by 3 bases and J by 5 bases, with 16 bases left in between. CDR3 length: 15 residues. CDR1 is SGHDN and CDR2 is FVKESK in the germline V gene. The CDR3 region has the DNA TGTGCCAGCAGCCAGGGCAGGTCCTATTCTACTGAAGCTTTCTTT. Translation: CASSQGRSYSTEAFF.

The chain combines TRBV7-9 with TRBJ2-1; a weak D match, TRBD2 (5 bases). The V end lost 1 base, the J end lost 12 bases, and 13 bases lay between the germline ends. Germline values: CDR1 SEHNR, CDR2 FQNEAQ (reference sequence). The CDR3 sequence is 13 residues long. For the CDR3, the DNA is TGTGCCAGCAGCTTAGATGGACTCCTCGGGCAGTTCTTC. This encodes CASSLDGLLGQFF.

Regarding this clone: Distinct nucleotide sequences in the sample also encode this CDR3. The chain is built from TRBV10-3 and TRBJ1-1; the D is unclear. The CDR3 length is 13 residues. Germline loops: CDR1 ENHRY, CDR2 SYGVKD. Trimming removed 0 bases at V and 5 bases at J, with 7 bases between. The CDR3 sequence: CAISESTGTEAFF. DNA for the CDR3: TGTGCCATCAGTGAGTCGACGGGGACTGAAGCTTTCTTT.

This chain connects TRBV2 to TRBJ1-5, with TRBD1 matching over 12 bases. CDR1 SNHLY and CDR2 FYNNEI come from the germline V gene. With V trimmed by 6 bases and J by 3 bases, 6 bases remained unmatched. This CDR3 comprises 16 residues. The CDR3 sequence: CASSPGQGAINQPQHF. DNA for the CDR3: TGTGCCAGCAGCCCGGGACAGGGGGCAATCAATCAGCCCCAGCATTTT.

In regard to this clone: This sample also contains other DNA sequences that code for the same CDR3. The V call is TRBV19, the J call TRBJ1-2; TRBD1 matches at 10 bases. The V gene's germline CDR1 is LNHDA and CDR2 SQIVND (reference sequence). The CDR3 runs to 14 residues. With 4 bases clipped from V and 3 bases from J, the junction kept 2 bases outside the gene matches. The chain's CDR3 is CASSRQGADYGYTF. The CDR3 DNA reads TGTGCCAGTAGTAGACAGGGGGCTGACTATGGCTACACCTTC.

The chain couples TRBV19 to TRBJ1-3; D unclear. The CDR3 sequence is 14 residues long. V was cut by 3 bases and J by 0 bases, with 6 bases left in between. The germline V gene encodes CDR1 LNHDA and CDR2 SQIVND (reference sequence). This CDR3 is CASSIRYSGNTIYF. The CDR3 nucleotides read TGTGCCAGTAGTATCCGGTACTCTGGAAACACCATATATTTT.

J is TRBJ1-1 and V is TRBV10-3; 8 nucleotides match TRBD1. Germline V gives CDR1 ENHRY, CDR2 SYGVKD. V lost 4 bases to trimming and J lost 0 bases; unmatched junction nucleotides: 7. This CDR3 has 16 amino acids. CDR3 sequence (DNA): TGTGCCATCAGTGTTGGACAGGGTGGGATGAACACTGAAGCTTTCTTT. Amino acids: CAISVGQGGMNTEAFF.

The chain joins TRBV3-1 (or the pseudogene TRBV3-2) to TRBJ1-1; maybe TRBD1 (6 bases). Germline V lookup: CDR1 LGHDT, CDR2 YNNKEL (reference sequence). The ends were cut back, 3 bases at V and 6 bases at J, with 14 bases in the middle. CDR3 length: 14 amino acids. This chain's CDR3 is CASSHTGREAEAFF. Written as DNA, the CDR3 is TGTGCCAGCAGCCATACAGGGCGGGAGGCTGAAGCTTTCTTT.

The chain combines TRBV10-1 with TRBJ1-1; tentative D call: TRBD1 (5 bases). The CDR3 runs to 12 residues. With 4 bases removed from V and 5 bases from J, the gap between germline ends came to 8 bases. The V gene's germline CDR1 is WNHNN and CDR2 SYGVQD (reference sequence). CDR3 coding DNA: TGCGCCAGCAGTGGCCCAGGGACTGAAGCTTTCTTT. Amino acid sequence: CASSGPGTEAFF.

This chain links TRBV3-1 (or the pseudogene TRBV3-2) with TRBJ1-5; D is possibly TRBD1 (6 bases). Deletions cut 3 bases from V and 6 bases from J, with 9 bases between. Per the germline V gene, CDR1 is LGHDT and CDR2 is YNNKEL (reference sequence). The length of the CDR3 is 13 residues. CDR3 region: CASSHKGGQPQHF. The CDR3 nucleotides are TGTGCCAGCAGCCATAAAGGGGGTCAGCCCCAGCATTTT.

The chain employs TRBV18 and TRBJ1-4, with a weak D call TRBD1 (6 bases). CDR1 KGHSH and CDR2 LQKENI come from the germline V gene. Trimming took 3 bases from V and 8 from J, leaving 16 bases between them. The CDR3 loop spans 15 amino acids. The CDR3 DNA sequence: TGTGCCAGCTCACCCAGACGGGGGGCGGAGGAAAAACTGTTTTTT. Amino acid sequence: CASSPRRGAEEKLFF.

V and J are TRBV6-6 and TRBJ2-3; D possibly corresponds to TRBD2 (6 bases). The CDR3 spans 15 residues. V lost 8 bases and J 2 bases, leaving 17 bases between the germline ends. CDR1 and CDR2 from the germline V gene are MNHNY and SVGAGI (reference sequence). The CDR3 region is CASRPGLKPTDTQYF. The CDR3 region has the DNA TGTGCCAGCCGACCGGGACTTAAACCCACAGATACGCAGTATTTT.

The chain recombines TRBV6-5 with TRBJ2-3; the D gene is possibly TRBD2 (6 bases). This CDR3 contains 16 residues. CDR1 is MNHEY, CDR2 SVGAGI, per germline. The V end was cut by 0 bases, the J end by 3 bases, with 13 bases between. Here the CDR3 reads CASSYSSSEGTDTQYF. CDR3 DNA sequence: TGTGCCAGCAGTTACTCCTCTTCGGAGGGAACAGATACGCAGTATTTT.

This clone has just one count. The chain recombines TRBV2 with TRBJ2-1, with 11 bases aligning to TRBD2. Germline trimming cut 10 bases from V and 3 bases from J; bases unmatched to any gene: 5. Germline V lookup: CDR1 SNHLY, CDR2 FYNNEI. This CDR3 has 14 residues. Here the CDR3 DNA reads TGTGCCATTCTAGCGGGGGGCCTCTACAATGAGCAGTTCTTC. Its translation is CAILAGGLYNEQFF.

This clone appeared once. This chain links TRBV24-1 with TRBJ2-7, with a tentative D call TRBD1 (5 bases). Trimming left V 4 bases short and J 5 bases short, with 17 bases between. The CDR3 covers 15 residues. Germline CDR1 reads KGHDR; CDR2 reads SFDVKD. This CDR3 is CATSDSDRPRDEQYF. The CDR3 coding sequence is TGTGCCACCAGTGACTCTGACAGACCCCGGGACGAGCAGTACTTC.

In DNA form, the CDR3 reads TGTGCCAGCAGCCCCTGGGACAGGGCCTACGAGCAGTACTTC. It encodes CASSPWDRAYEQYF. This chain links TRBV3-1 (or the pseudogene TRBV3-2) with TRBJ2-7, with 9 bases fitting TRBD1. V gave up 4 bases and J gave up 2 bases; unmatched junction bases: 3. Germline V gene data show CDR1 as LGHDT and CDR2 as YNNKEL (reference sequence). The CDR3 has 14 residues.

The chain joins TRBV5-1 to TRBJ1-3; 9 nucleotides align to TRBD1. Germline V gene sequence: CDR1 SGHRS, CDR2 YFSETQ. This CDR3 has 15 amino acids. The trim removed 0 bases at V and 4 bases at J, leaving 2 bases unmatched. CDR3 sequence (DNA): TGCGCCAGCAGCTTGGCCGGGACAGGGGGAAACACCATATATTTT. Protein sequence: CASSLAGTGGNTIYF. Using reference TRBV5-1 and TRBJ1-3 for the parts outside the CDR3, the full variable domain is KAGVTQTPRYLIKTRGQQVTLSCSPISGHRSVSWYQQTPGQGLQFLFEYFSETQRNKGNFPGRFSGRQFSNSRSEMNVSTLELGDSALYLCASSLAGTGGNTIYFGEGSWLTVV.

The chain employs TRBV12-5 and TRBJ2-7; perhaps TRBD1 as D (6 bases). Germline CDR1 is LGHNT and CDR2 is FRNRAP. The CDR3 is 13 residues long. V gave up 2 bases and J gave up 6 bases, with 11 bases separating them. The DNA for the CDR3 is TGTGCTAGTGGTTTGATGGGGGCTAGCGAGCAGTACTTC. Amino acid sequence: CASGLMGASEQYF.

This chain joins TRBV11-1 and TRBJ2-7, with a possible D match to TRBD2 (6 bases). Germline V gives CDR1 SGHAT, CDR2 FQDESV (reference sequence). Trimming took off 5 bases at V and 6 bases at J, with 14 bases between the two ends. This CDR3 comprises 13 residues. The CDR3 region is CASSRTGVGEQYF. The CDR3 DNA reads TGTGCCAGCAGCCGAACGGGGGTAGGCGAGCAGTACTTC. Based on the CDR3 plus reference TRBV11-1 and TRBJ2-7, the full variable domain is EAEVAQSPRYKITEKSQAVAFWCDPISGHATLYWYRQILGQGPELLVQFQDESVVDDSQLPKDRFSAERLKGVDSTLKIQPAELGDSAMYLCASSRTGVGEQYFGPGTRLTVT.

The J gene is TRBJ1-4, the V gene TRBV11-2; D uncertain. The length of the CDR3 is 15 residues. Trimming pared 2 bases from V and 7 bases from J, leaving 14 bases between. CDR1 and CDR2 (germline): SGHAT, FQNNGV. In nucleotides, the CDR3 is TGTGCCAGCAGCTTATGGCCTGGGCCTGGTGAAAAACTGTTTTTT. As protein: CASSLWPGPGEKLFF.

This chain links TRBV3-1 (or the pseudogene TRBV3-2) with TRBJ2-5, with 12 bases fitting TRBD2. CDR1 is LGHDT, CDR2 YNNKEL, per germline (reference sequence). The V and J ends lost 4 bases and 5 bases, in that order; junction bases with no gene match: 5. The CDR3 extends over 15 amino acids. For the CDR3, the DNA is TGTGCCAGCAGCCCCCGGACTAGCGGGGTGGAGACCCAGTACTTC. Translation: CASSPRTSGVETQYF.

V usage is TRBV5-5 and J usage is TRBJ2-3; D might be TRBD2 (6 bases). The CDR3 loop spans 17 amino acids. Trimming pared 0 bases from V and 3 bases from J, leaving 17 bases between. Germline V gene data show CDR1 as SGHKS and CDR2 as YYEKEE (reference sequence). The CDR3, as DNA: TGTGCCAGCAGCTTGGCCGCGGGACCCTTCCAAACAGATACGCAGTATTTT. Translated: CASSLAAGPFQTDTQYF. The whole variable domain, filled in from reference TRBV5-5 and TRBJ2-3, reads DAGVTQSPTHLIKTRGQQVTLRCSPISGHKSVSWYQQVLGQGPQFIFQYYEKEERGRGNFPDRFSARQFPNYSSELNVNALLLGDSALYLCASSLAAGPFQTDTQYFGPGTRLTVL.

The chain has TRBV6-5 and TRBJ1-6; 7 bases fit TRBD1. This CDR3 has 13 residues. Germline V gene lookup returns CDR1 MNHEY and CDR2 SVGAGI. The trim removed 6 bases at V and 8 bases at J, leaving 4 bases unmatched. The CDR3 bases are TGTGCCAGCAGCCAGGGGGTGGATTCACCCCTCCACTTT. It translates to CASSQGVDSPLHF.